A few counts support the clone carrying this TCR beta chain. The sample comes from a study of T-cell reconstitution after alpha-beta-depleted transplantation in children. Unique molecular identifiers were incorporated during preparation of the TCRbeta library. TCRdb called the PCR reads again in MiXCR, with one record for every CDR3 protein. Among roughly 300,000 distinct CDR3 sequences listed, around a tenth were seen once. The CDR3 runs to 16 residues. Germline V CDR1 and CDR2: SGHTS, YDEGEE. Trimming at V came to 0 bases and at J to 2 bases, leaving 4 bases not matched to a gene. The sequencing used PBMCs from the stem cell graft donor, collected from the stem cell graft. V and J are TRBV5-8 and TRBJ2-1; 8 bases are a match to TRBD2. The TCR comes from a human donor who donated a stem cell graft to a child with acute lymphoblastic leukemia. The CDR3 spells CASSLEQRGPYNEQFF. In DNA, the CDR3 is TGTGCCAGCAGCTTGGAACAGCGGGGGCCCTACAATGAGCAGTTCTTC.